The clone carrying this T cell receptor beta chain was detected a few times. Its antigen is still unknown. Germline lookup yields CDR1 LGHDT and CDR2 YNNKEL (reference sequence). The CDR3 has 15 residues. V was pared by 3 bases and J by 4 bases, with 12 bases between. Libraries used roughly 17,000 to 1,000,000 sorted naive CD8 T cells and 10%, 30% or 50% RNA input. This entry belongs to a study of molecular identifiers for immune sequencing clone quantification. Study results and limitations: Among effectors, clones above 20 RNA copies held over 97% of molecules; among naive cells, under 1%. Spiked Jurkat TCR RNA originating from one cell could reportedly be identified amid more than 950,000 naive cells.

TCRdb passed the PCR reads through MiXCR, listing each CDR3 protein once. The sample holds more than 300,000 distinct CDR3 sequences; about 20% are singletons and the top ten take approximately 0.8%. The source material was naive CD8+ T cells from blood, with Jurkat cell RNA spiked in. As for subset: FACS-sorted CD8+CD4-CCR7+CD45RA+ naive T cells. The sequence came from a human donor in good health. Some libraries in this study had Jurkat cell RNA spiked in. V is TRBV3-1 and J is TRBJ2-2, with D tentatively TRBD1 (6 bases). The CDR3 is CASSQGARSTGELFF. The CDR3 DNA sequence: TGTGCCAGCAGCCAGGGGGCGCGCAGCACCGGGGAGCTGTTTTTT.